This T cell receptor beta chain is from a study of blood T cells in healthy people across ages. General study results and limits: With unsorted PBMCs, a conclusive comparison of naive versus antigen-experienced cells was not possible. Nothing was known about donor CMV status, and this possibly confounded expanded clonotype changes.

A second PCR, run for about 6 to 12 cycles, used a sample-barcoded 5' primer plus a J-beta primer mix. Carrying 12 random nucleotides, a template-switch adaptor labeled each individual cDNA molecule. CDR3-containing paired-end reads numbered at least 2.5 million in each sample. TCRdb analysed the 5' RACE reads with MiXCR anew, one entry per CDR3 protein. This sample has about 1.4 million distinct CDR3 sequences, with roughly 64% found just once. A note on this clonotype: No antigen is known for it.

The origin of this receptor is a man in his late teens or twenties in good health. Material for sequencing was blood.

DNA of the CDR3: TGTGCCAGCAGCCAAGTGAGGGGGGCCCACAATGAGCAGTTCTTC. Its protein is CASSQVRGAHNEQFF. The rearrangement uses TRBV14 and TRBJ2-1; perhaps D is TRBD1 or TRBD2 (6 bases each). Germline CDR1 SGHDN, CDR2 FVKESK. Trimming pared 1 base from V and 5 bases from J, leaving 12 bases between. The CDR3 consists of 15 residues.